This T cell receptor (beta chain) was profiled in a study of beta chain features in type 1 diabetes. Overall study results and limits: Type 1 diabetes patients had moderately but significantly shorter TCRB CDR3s in all four CD4+ subsets.

The sample holds a few counts of this clone. The target antigen is unknown. The whole isolated RNA underwent reverse transcription, so sequencing captured expressed TCRB transcripts. TCRdb's table, derived via immunoSEQ multiplex PCR, lists solely in-frame clones and lacks some. The profile covers more than 550,000 clones, with around an eighth appearing a single time and roughly 0.04% taken by the ten largest. Trimming pared 3 bases from V and 6 bases from J, leaving 12 bases between. Germline V gene lookup returns CDR1 SNHLY and CDR2 FYNNEI. This CDR3 contains 14 residues. Sequencing was done on a sample of naive CD4+ T cells from blood. The sequence was collected from a man younger than 35 with type 1 diabetes. V is TRBV2 and J is TRBJ1-5; no clear D. The CDR3 DNA sequence: TGTGCCAGCAGTGACCGTCCCGCGGGTCAGCCCCAGCATTTT. It translates to CASSDRPAGQPQHF.